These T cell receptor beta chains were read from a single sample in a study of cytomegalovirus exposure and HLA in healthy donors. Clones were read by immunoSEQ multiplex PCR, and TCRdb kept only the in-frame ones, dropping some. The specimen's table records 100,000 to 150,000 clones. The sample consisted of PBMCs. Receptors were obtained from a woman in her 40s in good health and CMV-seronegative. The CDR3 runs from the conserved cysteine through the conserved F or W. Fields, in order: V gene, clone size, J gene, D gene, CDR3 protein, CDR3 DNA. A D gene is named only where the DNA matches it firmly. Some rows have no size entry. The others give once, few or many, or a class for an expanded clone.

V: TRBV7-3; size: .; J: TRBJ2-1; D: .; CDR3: CASSQTAGTHNEQFF; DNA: TGTGCCAGCAGCCAAACCGCGGGGACCCACAATGAGCAGTTCTTC
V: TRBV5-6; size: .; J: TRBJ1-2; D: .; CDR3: CASTKRGNYGYTF; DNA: TGTGCCAGCACCAAGAGGGGGAACTATGGCTACACCTTC
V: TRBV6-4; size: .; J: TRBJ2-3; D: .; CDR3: CASSDSAGYTQYF; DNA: TGTGCCAGCAGTGACTCGGCCGGGTATACGCAGTATTTT
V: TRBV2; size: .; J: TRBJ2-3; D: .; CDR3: CASSETADTQYF; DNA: TGTGCCAGCAGTGAAACGGCAGATACGCAGTATTTT
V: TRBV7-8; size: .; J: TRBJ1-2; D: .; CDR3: CASTATGAYGYTF; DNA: TGTGCCAGCACCGCGACTGGGGCCTACGGCTACACCTTC
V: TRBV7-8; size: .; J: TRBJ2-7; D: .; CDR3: CASSLRGPLGEQYF; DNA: TGTGCCAGCAGCTTAAGGGGTCCGCTGGGCGAGCAGTACTTC
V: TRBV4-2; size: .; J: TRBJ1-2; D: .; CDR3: CASSQDLGRRGDGYTF; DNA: TGTGCCAGCAGCCAAGATTTGGGGAGGCGCGGCGATGGCTACACCTTC
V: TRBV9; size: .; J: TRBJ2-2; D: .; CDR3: CASSASPGNTGELFF; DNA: TGTGCCAGCAGCGCCAGCCCGGGTAACACCGGGGAGCTGTTTTTT
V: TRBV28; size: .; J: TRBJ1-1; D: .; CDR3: CASSLGGALTEAFF; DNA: TGTGCCAGCAGTTTAGGAGGGGCTCTGACTGAAGCTTTCTTT
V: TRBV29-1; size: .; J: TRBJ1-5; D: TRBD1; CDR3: CSAVTGYQPQHF; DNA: TGCAGCGCAGTGACAGGGTATCAGCCCCAGCATTTT
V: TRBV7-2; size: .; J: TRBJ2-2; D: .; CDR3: CASSPEQGEPGELFF; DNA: TGTGCCAGCAGCCCGGAACAGGGTGAGCCCGGGGAGCTGTTTTTT
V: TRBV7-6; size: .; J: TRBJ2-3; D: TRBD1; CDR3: CASSSTGSTDTQYF; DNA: TGTGCCAGCAGCTCGACAGGGAGCACAGATACGCAGTATTTT
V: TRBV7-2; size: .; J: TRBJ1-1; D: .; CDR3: CASSLKAGRALTEAFF; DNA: TGTGCCAGCAGCTTAAAGGCCGGCAGGGCTCTGACTGAAGCTTTCTTT
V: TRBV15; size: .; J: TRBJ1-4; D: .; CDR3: CATSRAGTGEGKLFF; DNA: TGTGCCACCAGCAGAGCGGGGACGGGAGAAGGAAAACTGTTTTTT
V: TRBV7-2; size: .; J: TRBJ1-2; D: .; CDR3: CASSIFGANYGYTF; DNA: TGTGCCAGCAGCATTTTCGGGGCTAACTATGGCTACACCTTC
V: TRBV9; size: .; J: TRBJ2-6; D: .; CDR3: CASSVRQAGANVLTF; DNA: TGTGCCAGCAGCGTGCGACAGGCTGGGGCCAACGTCCTGACTTTC
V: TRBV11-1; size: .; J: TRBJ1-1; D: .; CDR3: CASSLAPQGDTEAFF; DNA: TGTGCCAGCAGCTTAGCTCCGCAGGGCGACACTGAAGCTTTCTTT
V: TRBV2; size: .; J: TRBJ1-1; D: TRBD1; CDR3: CASSYRGLVNTEAFF; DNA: TGTGCCAGCAGTTACAGGGGGCTTGTGAACACTGAAGCTTTCTTT
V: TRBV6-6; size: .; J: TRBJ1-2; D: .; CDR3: CASSPRFGYTF; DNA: TGTGCCAGCAGCCCCAGGTTTGGCTACACCTTC
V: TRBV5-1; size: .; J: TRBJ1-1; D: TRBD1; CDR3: CASSLGLQGAATEAFF; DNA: TGCGCCAGCAGCTTGGGATTACAGGGGGCTGCCACTGAAGCTTTCTTT
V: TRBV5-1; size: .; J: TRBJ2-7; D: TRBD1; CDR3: CASSLATGQGFYEQYF; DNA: TGCGCCAGCAGCTTGGCCACTGGACAGGGTTTTTACGAGCAGTACTTC
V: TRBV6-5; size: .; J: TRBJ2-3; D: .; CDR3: CASTETGYTDTQYF; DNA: TGTGCCAGCACCGAGACAGGCTACACAGATACGCAGTATTTT
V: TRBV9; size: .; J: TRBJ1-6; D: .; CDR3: CASSAGQPYNSPLHF; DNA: TGTGCCAGCAGCGCCGGACAGCCCTATAATTCACCCCTCCACTTT
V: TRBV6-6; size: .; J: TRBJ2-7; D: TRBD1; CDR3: CASSYSQGPYEQYF; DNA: TGTGCCAGCAGTTACTCACAGGGGCCCTACGAGCAGTACTTC
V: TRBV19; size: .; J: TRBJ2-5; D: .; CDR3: CASNDVGGAGMETQYF; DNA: TGTGCCAGTAACGACGTGGGGGGAGCAGGGATGGAGACCCAGTACTTC
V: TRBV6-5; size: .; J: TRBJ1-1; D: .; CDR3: CASSRGQRFEAFF; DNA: TGTGCCAGCAGCCGCGGACAGAGGTTTGAAGCTTTCTTT
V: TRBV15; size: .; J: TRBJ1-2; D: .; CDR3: CATSQTVNPNTNYGYTF; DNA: TGTGCCACCAGCCAGACAGTGAATCCCAACACCAACTATGGCTACACCTTC
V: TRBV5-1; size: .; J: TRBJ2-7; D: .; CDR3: CASSSTSGTPDYEQYF; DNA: TGCGCCAGCAGCTCTACCTCCGGGACACCTGATTACGAGCAGTACTTC
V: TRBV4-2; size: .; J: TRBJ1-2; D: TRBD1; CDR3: CASRDRDRGYGYTF; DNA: TGTGCCAGCAGGGATCGGGACAGGGGCTATGGCTACACCTTC
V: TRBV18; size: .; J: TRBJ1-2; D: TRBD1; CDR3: CASSPISTGDYGYTF; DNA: TGTGCCAGCTCACCGATAAGTACAGGGGACTATGGCTACACCTTC
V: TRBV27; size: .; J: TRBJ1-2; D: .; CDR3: CASTSRDHGYTF; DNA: TGTGCCAGCACCTCGAGGGATCATGGCTACACCTTC
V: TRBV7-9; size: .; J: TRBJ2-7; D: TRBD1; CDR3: CASSALDRGFSYEQYF; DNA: TGTGCCAGCAGCGCACTGGACAGGGGCTTCTCCTACGAGCAGTACTTC
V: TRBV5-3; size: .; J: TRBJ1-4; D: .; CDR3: CARSLVVWSTEKLFF; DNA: TGTGCCAGAAGCTTGGTAGTTTGGTCCACTGAAAAACTGTTTTTT
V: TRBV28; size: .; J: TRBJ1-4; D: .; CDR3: CASISGGAGEKLFF; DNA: TGTGCCAGCATTTCGGGAGGGGCGGGGGAAAAACTGTTTTTT
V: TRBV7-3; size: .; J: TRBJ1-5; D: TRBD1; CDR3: CASSLPGGAGLIQPQHF; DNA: TGTGCCAGCAGCTTACCAGGGGGCGCGGGGTTAATTCAGCCCCAGCATTTT
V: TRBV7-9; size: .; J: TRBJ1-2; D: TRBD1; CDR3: CASSSRTGAVYGYTF; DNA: TGTGCCAGCAGCTCTCGGACAGGGGCTGTCTATGGCTACACCTTC
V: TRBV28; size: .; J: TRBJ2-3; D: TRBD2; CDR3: CASSLWTSGGSPDTQYF; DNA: TGTGCCAGCAGTTTATGGACTAGCGGGGGGTCGCCAGATACGCAGTATTTT
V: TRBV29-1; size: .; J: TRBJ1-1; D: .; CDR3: CSVRNTEAFF; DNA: TGCAGCGTTCGGAACACTGAAGCTTTCTTT
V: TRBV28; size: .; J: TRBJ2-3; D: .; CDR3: CASTGIFTDTQYF; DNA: TGTGCCAGTACAGGGATTTTTACAGATACGCAGTATTTT
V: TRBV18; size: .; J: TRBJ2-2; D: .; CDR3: CASSPTVVNTGELFF; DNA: TGTGCCAGCTCACCTACGGTTGTGAACACCGGGGAGCTGTTTTTT
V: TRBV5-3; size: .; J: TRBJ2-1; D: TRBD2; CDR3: CARSLGGASGRGEQFF; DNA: TGTGCCAGAAGCTTGGGGGGCGCTAGCGGAAGGGGTGAGCAGTTCTTC
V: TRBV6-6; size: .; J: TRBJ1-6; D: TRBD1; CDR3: CASTLTGNNSPLHF; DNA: TGTGCCAGCACCCTGACAGGGAATAATTCACCCCTCCACTTT
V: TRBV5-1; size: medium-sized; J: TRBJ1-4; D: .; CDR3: CASSLYRVGNEKLFF; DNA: TGCGCCAGCAGCTTGTACAGGGTAGGGAATGAAAAACTGTTTTTT
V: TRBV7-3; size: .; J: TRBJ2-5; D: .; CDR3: CASAQGGDRETQYF; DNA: TGTGCCAGCGCCCAAGGAGGGGATAGGGAGACCCAGTACTTC
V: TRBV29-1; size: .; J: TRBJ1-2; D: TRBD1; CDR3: CSVDRGRRGDYGYTF; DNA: TGCAGCGTTGATAGGGGGCGCCGAGGTGACTATGGCTACACCTTC
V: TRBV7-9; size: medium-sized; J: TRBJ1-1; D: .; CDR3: CASSFWYRNTEAFF; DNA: TGTGCCAGCAGCTTTTGGTACAGAAACACTGAAGCTTTCTTT
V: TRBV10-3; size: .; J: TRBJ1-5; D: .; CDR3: CAISPFEGQPQHF; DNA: TGTGCCATCAGTCCCTTTGAGGGTCAGCCCCAGCATTTT
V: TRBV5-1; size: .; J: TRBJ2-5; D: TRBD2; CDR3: CASSLGLAGYETQYF; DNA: TGCGCCAGCAGCTTGGGTCTAGCGGGGTATGAGACCCAGTACTTC
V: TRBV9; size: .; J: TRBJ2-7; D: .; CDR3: CASSPQVRSYEQYF; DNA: TGTGCCAGCAGCCCCCAGGTCCGTTCCTACGAGCAGTACTTC
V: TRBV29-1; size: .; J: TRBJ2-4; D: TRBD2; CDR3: CSVLASGENIQYF; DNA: TGCAGCGTTCTAGCTAGCGGGGAAAACATTCAGTACTTC